This TCR beta chain is from a study of blood T cell repertoires in COVID-19 (dated by TCRdb to 2018 to 2021). Background on the whole study: Samples covering the acute and convalescent phases of COVID-19 were provided by collaborators in the United States, Italy and Spain. The prospective study material was composed of cDNA or gDNA derived from T cells, B-cell-depleted T cells, or PBMCs. Subjects who had been exposed to COVID-19, were actively infected with it, or had recovered from it provided the deeply sampled blood TCRbeta repertoires that made up the dataset. The repertoires were made available in a free public database intended to serve as a resource for research on the immune response to SARS-CoV-2. Samples were obtained from the ongoing ImmuneRACE study (first 160 participants) and from roughly 1,300 subjects provided by 6 global collaborators. Nearly every sample came with metadata listing a de-identified subject ID, COVID-19 status, age in years and sex. HLA class I and class II types, where available, came from metadata supplied by the sample provider rather than from assay-based typing.

General conclusions and limits of the study: How much clinical and demographic metadata was included differed by source and by participant, and the metadata was provided uncurated.

Details on this clone: Its antigen remains undetermined. No base qualities exist here, and no much larger clone lies one base off it.

Another Seattle source contributed samples from volunteer blood donors who had recovered from COVID-19. Each collaborating institution followed its own protocols to collect whole blood in K2EDTA tubes. For TCRbeta analysis, collaborators shipped samples as frozen whole blood, isolated PBMCs, or DNA extracted from either of those sample types. The germline V end is reduced by 8 bases and the J end by 4 bases; junction bases left unmatched: 8. The CDR3 contains 14 residues, cysteine and phenylalanine counted. The read is trimmed to its CDR3 DNA, 42 bases read in frame from base 1. The germline V gene supplies CDR1 ENHRY and CDR2 SYGVKD. TCRbeta CDR3 regions were amplified from genomic DNA by means of the immunoSEQ Assay, a bias-controlled multiplex PCR. The study's processing was this. The number of nucleated cells in each sample was estimated from the amplification of reference gene primers within the assay. Sequence reads were collapsed and filtered to measure the absolute abundance of every unique TCRbeta CDR3 rearrangement. For each sample, productive Simpson clonality was calculated by taking the square root of Simpson's diversity index across productive rearrangements. TCRdb re-hosts the immuneACCESS table, in-frame sequences only. Its copies lack some clones; in the studies checked, an unresolved V gene accounts for under half of them, and the cause for the rest is not known. Clone size and V and J calls were adopted from that table, with D and trimming inferred from the DNA. The sample yields over 150,000 clones; about 87% were counted once. The ten largest clones represent approximately 0.93% of the sample.

The chain employs TRBV10-3 and TRBJ2-1; TRBD2 lines up with 7 middle nucleotides. Specimen: peripheral blood. The receptor was derived from a woman aged 18-29 years who had recovered from COVID-19. The CDR3 has the sequence CAIERGEGYNEQFF. The DNA sequence reads TGTGCCATCGAGCGGGGTGAGGGATACAATGAGCAGTTCTTC.